Below are 27 T cell receptor beta chains sequenced from a single sample in a study of T cells expressing NK-cell markers. From its re-call of the 5' RACE reads, TCRdb lists each CDR3 protein once, without DNA. In all, the sample yields 200,000 to 300,000 distinct CDR3 sequences. Sequences were obtained from blood T cells: a sorted CD56 or NKG2C T cell subset, CD4+ or CD8+ T cells, or bulk PBMC T cells (not recorded which). The receptors derive from a man younger than 30 in good health.

The chain recombines TRBV2 with TRBJ2-3; TCRdb's D gene call, TRBD1, goes unchecked for lack of DNA. In germline, CDR1 is SNHLY, CDR2 FYNNEI. CDR3 length: 14 amino acids. This CDR3 is CASSAPGGTDTQYF.

This chain uses TRBV10-3 with TRBJ1-5; TCRdb proposes TRBD1, but this gene call is untestable without DNA. The CDR3 contains 15 residues. The germline gives CDR1 ENHRY, CDR2 SYGVKD. The CDR3 loop reads CAISESDGGNQPQHF.

The chain has TRBV28 and TRBJ2-1; lacking DNA, the TRBD2 call made by TCRdb goes unchecked. Germline-derived CDR1 and CDR2 are MDHEN and SYDVKM. This CDR3 comprises 15 residues. The CDR3 spells CASSKNPTRLAQQFF.

The chain recombines TRBV29-1 with TRBJ2-1; the D call from TCRdb, TRBD1, cannot be confirmed without DNA. The length of the CDR3 is 14 residues. The germline CDR1 and CDR2 sequences are SQVTM and ANQGSEA. The chain's CDR3 is CSVDLRDTYNEQFF.

The rearrangement links TRBV14 to TRBJ2-3. CDR1 and CDR2 from the germline V gene are SGHDN and FVKESK. The CDR3 spans 14 residues. The CDR3 reads CASSQEKATDTQYF.

The chain links TRBV4-1 to TRBJ1-2; as DNA is missing, the TRBD1 call by TCRdb cannot be tested. CDR1 is MGHRA, CDR2 YSYEKL, per germline. The CDR3 loop spans 14 amino acids. CDR3 in amino acids: CASSQGIRVYGYTF.

The rearrangement joins TRBV24-1 to TRBJ2-1; TCRdb calls TRBD1, which cannot be checked without DNA. The length of the CDR3 is 18 residues. Germline values: CDR1 KGHDR, CDR2 SFDVKD. The CDR3 protein is CATSDSGGDGSSYNEQFF.

This chain connects TRBV7-2 to TRBJ1-2; TCRdb's D gene call, TRBD1, goes unchecked for lack of DNA. Germline V gene lookup returns CDR1 SGHTA and CDR2 FQGNSA. The CDR3 is 13 amino acids. CDR3 amino acids: CASSPDRVSGYTF.

The chain couples TRBV5-1 to TRBJ2-3; TCRdb's D gene call, TRBD2, goes unchecked for lack of DNA. Germline values: CDR1 SGHRS, CDR2 YFSETQ. The CDR3 has 16 residues. CDR3 protein: CASSSRLAGGIDTQYF.

The V gene is TRBV20-1, the J gene TRBJ1-1; with no DNA, the TCRdb D assignment of TRBD1 cannot be verified. Germline CDR1 and CDR2: DFQATT and SNEGSKA (reference sequence). The CDR3 runs 17 residues. CDR3 sequence: CSARRFSRVQDRPEAFF.

The chain recombines TRBV7-2 with TRBJ1-1. The CDR3 extends over 14 amino acids. CDR1 and CDR2 from the germline V gene are SGHTA and FQGNSA. This CDR3 reads CASSLWSLGTEAFF.

CDR3 sequence: CSARNPGSLAPGELFF. The V gene is TRBV20-1, the J gene TRBJ2-2; TCRdb designates TRBD1, a call that cannot be tested without DNA. The CDR3 extends over 16 amino acids. Germline-derived CDR1 and CDR2 are DFQATT and SNEGSKA (reference sequence).

The CDR3 loop is CSVDPRQGSGETQYF. This rearrangement joins TRBV29-1 to TRBJ2-5; TCRdb outputs TRBD1, but without DNA this stays unchecked. The CDR3 totals 15 residues. Per the germline V gene, CDR1 is SQVTM and CDR2 is ANQGSEA.

The chain links TRBV5-5 to TRBJ2-5; TCRdb indicates TRBD1, and absent DNA this call remains unverified. Germline V gene sequence: CDR1 SGHKS, CDR2 YYEKEE (reference sequence). The length of the CDR3 is 16 residues. The CDR3 is CASSLDLRTYQETQYF.

The rearrangement links TRBV6-2 or TRBV6-3 to TRBJ1-1; no DNA is available, so the TRBD1 call from TCRdb remains unchecked. Germline loops: CDR1 MNHEY, CDR2 SVGEGT. The CDR3 has 16 residues. The CDR3: CASSLHGTGADTEAFF.

The chain has TRBV12-3 or TRBV12-4 and TRBJ2-1; TCRdb designates TRBD1, a call that cannot be tested without DNA. The CDR3 is 14 residues long. CDR3 sequence reads: CASSAGQIVNEQFF.

V and J are TRBV7-2 and TRBJ2-7; TCRdb indicates TRBD1, and absent DNA this call remains unverified. The CDR3 is made up of 15 amino acids. The germline CDR1 and CDR2 sequences are SGHTA and FQGNSA. This CDR3 is CASSPQPGGIYEQYF.

The chain uses TRBV7-2 and TRBJ1-5; TCRdb designates TRBD1, a call that cannot be tested without DNA. Per the germline V gene, CDR1 is SGHTA and CDR2 is FQGNSA. The CDR3 spans 15 residues. CDR3 loop: CASSRGDRGQEPQHF.

This chain connects TRBV5-1 to TRBJ1-1; with no DNA, the TCRdb D assignment of TRBD1 cannot be verified. Germline loops: CDR1 SGHRS, CDR2 YFSETQ. The CDR3 sequence is 14 residues long. CDR3 sequence reads: CASSLLGRGTEAFF.

The CDR3 region is CSARGVSTDTQYF. V usage is TRBV20-1 and J usage is TRBJ2-3; TCRdb names TRBD2, which stays unverified in the absence of DNA. Germline CDR1 and CDR2: DFQATT and SNEGSKA (reference sequence). The CDR3 extends over 13 amino acids.

The J gene is TRBJ2-1, the V gene TRBV29-1; TCRdb's assignment of TRBD2 cannot be checked, as there is no DNA. Germline V gene lookup returns CDR1 SQVTM and CDR2 ANQGSEA. The CDR3 runs to 11 residues. The CDR3 loop reads CSVEGGRGLFF.

This chain joins TRBV2 and TRBJ2-3; lacking DNA, the TRBD2 call made by TCRdb goes unchecked. Looked up from germline, CDR1 is SNHLY and CDR2 is FYNNEI. This CDR3 has 16 residues. CDR3 in amino acids: CASSEFSPPRTATQYF.

The chain combines TRBV4-1 with TRBJ2-7; the D gene TCRdb calls, TRBD1, cannot be checked with no DNA. Germline V gives CDR1 MGHRA, CDR2 YSYEKL. CDR3 length: 15 residues. CDR3 residues: CASSGQEPPRFEQYF.

This CDR3 reads CASSGGLGRKYF. This chain links TRBV28 with TRBJ2-7; TCRdb picks TRBD2, but there is no DNA to check that call. From germline, CDR1 is MDHEN and CDR2 SYDVKM. The length of the CDR3 is 12 residues.

The chain uses TRBV29-1 and TRBJ2-3; as DNA is missing, the TRBD2 call by TCRdb cannot be tested. The CDR3 runs to 13 residues. Germline CDR1 and CDR2: SQVTM and ANQGSEA. CDR3 loop: CSARTSGSYTQYF.

The chain is built from TRBV11-2 and TRBJ2-1; as DNA is missing, the TRBD2 call by TCRdb cannot be tested. This CDR3 has 17 residues. Germline V gene lookup returns CDR1 SGHAT and CDR2 FQNNGV. The chain's CDR3 is CASSLESGLADYNEQFF.

The chain is built from TRBV10-3 and TRBJ2-6; TCRdb names TRBD2, which stays unverified in the absence of DNA. This CDR3 has 17 amino acids. In germline, CDR1 is ENHRY, CDR2 SYGVKD. The CDR3 is CAISESQGLSGANVLTF.